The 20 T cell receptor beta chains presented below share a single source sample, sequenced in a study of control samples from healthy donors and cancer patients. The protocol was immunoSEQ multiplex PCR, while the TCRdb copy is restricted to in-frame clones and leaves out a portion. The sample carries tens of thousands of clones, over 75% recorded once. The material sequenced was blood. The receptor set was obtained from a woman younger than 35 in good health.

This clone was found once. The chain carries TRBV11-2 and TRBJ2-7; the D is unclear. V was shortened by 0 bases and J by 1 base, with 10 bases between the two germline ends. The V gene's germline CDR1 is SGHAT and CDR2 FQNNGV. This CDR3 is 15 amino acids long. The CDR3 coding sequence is TGTGCCAGCAGCTTAGATATTGGGAATTCCTACGAGCAGTACTTC. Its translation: CASSLDIGNSYEQYF.

CDR3 DNA sequence: TGTGCCAGCAGTGAATTGAGTATCAACACTGAAGCTTTCTTT. Its translation is CASSELSINTEAFF. The rearrangement joins TRBV25-1 to TRBJ1-1; D is ambiguous. V gave up 1 base and J gave up 2 bases, with 8 bases separating them. CDR1 and CDR2 from the germline V gene are MGHDK and SYGVNS. The CDR3 is 14 amino acids.

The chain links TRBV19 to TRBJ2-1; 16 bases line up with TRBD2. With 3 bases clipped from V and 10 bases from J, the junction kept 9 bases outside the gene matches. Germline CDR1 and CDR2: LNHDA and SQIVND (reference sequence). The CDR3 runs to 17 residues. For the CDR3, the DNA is TGTGCCAGTAGTATCCTTGGGACTAGCGGGGGGGCTCAGGAGCAGTTCTTC. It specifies CASSILGTSGGAQEQFF.

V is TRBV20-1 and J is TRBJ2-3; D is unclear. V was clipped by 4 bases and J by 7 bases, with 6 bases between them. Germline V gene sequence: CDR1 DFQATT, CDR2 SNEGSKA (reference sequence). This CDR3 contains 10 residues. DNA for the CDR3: TGCAGTGCTACCCCGAATACGCAGTATTTT. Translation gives CSATPNTQYF.

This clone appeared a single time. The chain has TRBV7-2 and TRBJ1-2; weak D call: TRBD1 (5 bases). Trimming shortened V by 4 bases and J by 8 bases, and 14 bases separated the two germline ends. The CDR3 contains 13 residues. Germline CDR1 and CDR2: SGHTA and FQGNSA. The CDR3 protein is CASSSEYRGGYTF. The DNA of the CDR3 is TGTGCCAGCAGCTCCGAATATAGGGGCGGCTACACCTTC.

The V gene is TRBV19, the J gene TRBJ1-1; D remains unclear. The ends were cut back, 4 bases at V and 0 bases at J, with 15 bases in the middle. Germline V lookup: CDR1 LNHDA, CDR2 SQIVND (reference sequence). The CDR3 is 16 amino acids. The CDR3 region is CASSNTRRTMNTEAFF. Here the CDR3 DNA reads TGTGCCAGTAGTAATACCCGACGGACTATGAACACTGAAGCTTTCTTT.

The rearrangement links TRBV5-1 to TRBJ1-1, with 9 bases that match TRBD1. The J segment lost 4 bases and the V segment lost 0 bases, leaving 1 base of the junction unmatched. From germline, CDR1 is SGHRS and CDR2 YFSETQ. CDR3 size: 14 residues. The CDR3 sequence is CASSLGTGATEAFF. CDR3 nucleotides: TGCGCCAGCAGCTTGGGGACAGGGGCCACTGAAGCTTTCTTT.

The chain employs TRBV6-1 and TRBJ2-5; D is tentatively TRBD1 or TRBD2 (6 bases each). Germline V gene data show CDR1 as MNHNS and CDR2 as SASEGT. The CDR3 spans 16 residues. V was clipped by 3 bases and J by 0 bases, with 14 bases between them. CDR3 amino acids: CASSDGGGTYQETQYF. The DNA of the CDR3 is TGTGCCAGCAGTGATGGAGGGGGAACATACCAAGAGACCCAGTACTTC.

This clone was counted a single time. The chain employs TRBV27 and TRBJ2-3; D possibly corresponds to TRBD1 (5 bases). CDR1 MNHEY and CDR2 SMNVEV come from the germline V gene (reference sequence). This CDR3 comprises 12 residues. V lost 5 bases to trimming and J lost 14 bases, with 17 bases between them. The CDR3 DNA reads TGTGCCAGCAGTCTAAAGGGGCCCCGCCTGTATTTT. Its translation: CASSLKGPRLYF.

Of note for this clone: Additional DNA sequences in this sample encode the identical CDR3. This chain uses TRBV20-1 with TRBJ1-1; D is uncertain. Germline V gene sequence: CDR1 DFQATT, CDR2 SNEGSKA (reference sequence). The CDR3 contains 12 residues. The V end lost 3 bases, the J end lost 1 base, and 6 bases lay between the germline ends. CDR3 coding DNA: TGCAGTGCTAGTCCAGCGAACACTGAAGCTTTCTTT. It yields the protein CSASPANTEAFF.

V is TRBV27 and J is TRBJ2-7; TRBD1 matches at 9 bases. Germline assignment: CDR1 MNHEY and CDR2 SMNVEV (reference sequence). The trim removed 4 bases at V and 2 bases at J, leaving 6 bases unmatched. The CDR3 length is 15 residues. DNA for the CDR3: TGTGCCAGCAGTTCGCGCGGGACAGGGACCTACGAGCAGTACTTC. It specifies CASSSRGTGTYEQYF.

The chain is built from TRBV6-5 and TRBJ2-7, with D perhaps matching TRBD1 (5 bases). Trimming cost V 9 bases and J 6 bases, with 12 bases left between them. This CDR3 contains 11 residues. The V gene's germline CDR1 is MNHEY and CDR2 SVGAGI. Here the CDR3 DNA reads TGTGCCAGTCGTCAGGGCCGCGAGCAGTACTTC. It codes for CASRQGREQYF.

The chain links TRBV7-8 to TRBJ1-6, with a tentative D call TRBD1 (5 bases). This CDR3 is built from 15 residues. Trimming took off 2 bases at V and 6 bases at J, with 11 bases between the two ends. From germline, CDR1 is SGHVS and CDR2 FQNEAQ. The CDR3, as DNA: TGTGCCAGCAGCTTATATCAGGGCTCTAATTCACCCCTCCACTTT. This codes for CASSLYQGSNSPLHF.

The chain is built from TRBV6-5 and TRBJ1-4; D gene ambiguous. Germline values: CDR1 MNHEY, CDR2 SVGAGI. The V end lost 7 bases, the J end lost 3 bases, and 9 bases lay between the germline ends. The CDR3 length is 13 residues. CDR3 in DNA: TGTGCCAGCAATGGGCAGTCTAATGAAAAACTGTTTTTT. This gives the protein CASNGQSNEKLFF.

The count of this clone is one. The DNA of the CDR3 is TGTGCCAGCAGCCCCCGGGGACCCTCTGGCACAGATACGCAGTATTTT. Translating gives CASSPRGPSGTDTQYF. The chain has TRBV11-3 and TRBJ2-3; possibly TRBD1 or TRBD2 for D (5 bases each). CDR3 length: 16 residues. Trimming left V 5 bases short and J 1 base short, with 16 bases between. Germline-derived CDR1 and CDR2 are SGHNT and YENEEA.

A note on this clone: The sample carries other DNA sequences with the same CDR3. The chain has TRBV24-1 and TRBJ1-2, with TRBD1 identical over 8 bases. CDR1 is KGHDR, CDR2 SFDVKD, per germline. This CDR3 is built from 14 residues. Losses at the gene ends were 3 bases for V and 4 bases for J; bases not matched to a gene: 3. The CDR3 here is CATSDPTGVYGYTF. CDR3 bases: TGTGCCACCAGTGATCCGACAGGGGTCTATGGCTACACCTTC.

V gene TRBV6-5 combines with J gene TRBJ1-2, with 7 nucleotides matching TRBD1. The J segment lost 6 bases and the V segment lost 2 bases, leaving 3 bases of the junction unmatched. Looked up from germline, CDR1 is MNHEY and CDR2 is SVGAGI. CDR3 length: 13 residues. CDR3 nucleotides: TGTGCCAGCAGTTACAGGACAGGACATGGCTACACCTTC. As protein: CASSYRTGHGYTF.

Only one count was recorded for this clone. The CDR3 DNA follows: TGTGCCAGCAGTTACACTTCGGGGGGTTACCAAGAGACCCAGTACTTC. It is translated as CASSYTSGGYQETQYF. The gene calls are TRBV6-5 and TRBJ2-5; 7 bases map to TRBD2. Per the germline V gene, CDR1 is MNHEY and CDR2 is SVGAGI. J gave up 0 bases and V 2 bases, and 6 bases lay outside the gene matches. CDR3 length: 16 residues.

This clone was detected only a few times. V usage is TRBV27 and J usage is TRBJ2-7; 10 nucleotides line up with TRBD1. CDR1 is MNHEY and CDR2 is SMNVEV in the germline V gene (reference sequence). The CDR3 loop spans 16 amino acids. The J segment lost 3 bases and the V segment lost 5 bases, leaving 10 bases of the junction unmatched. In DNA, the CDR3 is TGTGCCAGCAGTCCGACATCCGGGACAGGGGTCTACGAGCAGTACTTC. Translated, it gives CASSPTSGTGVYEQYF.

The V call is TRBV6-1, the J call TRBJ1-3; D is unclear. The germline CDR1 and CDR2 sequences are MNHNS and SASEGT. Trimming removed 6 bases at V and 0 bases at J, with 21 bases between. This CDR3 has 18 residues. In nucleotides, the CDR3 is TGTGCCAGCAGCGAAAAACCCCGAAGTTCCGTCTCTGGAAACACCATATATTTT. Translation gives CASSEKPRSSVSGNTIYF.